This entry lists 23 T cell receptor beta chains sequenced from one sample in a study of OX40 agonist ivuxolimab in advanced cancers. TCRdb's table, derived via immunoSEQ multiplex PCR, lists solely in-frame clones and lacks some. There are tens of thousands of clones in the sample; just over 90% occur only once, and roughly an eighth lies in the top ten. This material consisted of CD4+ or CD8+ T cells sorted from blood, taken in a trial of the OX40 agonist ivuxolimab. These TCRs come from an adult with an advanced solid tumor such as melanoma, head and neck, liver or kidney cancer.

The rearrangement joins TRBV7-8 to TRBJ1-5; 8 nucleotides agree with TRBD1. Germline V gives CDR1 SGHVS, CDR2 FQNEAQ. CDR3 length equals 14 residues. Trimming removed 5 bases from V and 2 bases from J; junction bases left unmatched: 2. CDR3: CASSLGQGNQPQHF. In DNA form, the CDR3 reads TGTGCCAGCAGCCTGGGACAGGGCAATCAGCCCCAGCATTTT.

The J gene is TRBJ2-7, the V gene TRBV28; 8 bases line up with TRBD1. With V trimmed by 4 bases and J by 5 bases, 10 bases remained unmatched. Looked up from germline, CDR1 is MDHEN and CDR2 is SYDVKM. This CDR3 is 15 amino acids long. Here the CDR3 reads CASSYSFRGLDEQYF. CDR3 coding DNA: TGTGCCAGCAGTTATAGCTTCAGGGGGCTAGACGAGCAGTACTTC.

This chain uses TRBV20-1 with TRBJ1-2; D remains ambiguous. From germline, CDR1 is DFQATT and CDR2 SNEGSKA (reference sequence). This CDR3 comprises 11 residues. Trimming left V 6 bases short and J 8 bases short, with 13 bases between. The CDR3 DNA follows: TGCAGTGCCCCATCTGGTGGGGGCTACACCTTC. Translating gives CSAPSGGGYTF.

The chain recombines TRBV4-3 with TRBJ1-1; D is unclear. CDR1 is LGHNA, CDR2 YSLEER, per germline. This CDR3 comprises 15 residues. V dropped 0 bases and J dropped 5 bases, with 13 bases sitting between them. CDR3 sequence: CASSQDISSGTEAFF. DNA of the CDR3: TGCGCCAGCAGCCAAGACATCAGCTCGGGGACTGAAGCTTTCTTT.

The chain joins TRBV27 to TRBJ2-5; 8 bases agree with TRBD2. The trim removed 5 bases at V and 1 base at J, leaving 9 bases unmatched. CDR1 and CDR2 (germline): MNHEY, SMNVEV (reference sequence). The CDR3 spans 16 residues. CDR3 loop: CASSDEAGGIQETQYF. The CDR3 DNA reads as TGTGCCAGCAGTGACGAGGCGGGGGGAATCCAAGAGACCCAGTACTTC.

The chain combines TRBV18 with TRBJ1-1; no clear D gene. The V and J ends lost 2 bases and 3 bases respectively, with 19 bases between them. Per the germline V gene, CDR1 is KGHSH and CDR2 is LQKENI. There are 17 residues in the CDR3. This chain's CDR3 is CASSPGLRGGLDTEAFF. CDR3 DNA sequence: TGTGCCAGCTCACCAGGGTTGCGAGGCGGGTTGGACACTGAAGCTTTCTTT.

A single count supports this clone. This rearrangement joins TRBV19 to TRBJ2-3; 8 nucleotides match TRBD2. CDR3 length: 15 amino acids. The V gene end was trimmed by 1 base and the J gene end by 4 bases; junction bases not matched to a gene: 4. Germline loops: CDR1 LNHDA, CDR2 SQIVND (reference sequence). In DNA, the CDR3 is TGTGCCAGTAGTATAGTTAGCGGGGCGGCAGATACGCAGTATTTT. Protein product: CASSIVSGAADTQYF.

J is TRBJ1-4 and V is TRBV4-1; TRBD1 matches at 7 bases. The CDR3 contains 16 residues. V gave up 1 base and J gave up 6 bases; unmatched junction bases: 8. CDR1 is MGHRA and CDR2 is YSYEKL in the germline V gene. CDR3 protein: CASSQGFRGGDEKLFF. The CDR3 bases are TGCGCCAGCAGCCAAGGGTTTCGAGGGGGCGATGAAAAACTGTTTTTT.

V and J are TRBV10-1 and TRBJ1-2; 8 bases fit TRBD1. J was trimmed by 0 bases and V by 6 bases; bases with no gene match: 3. This CDR3 comprises 14 residues. The germline V gene encodes CDR1 WNHNN and CDR2 SYGVQD (reference sequence). The CDR3 DNA sequence: TGCGCCAGCAGCCCGACAGGGGCTAACTATGGCTACACCTTC. As protein: CASSPTGANYGYTF.

The rearrangement links TRBV4-3 to TRBJ2-7; 13 nucleotides align to TRBD2. J gave up 2 bases and V 0 bases, and 7 bases lay outside the gene matches. CDR3 length equals 18 residues. CDR1 and CDR2 (germline): LGHNA, YSLEER. The CDR3 DNA reads as TGCGCCAGCAGCCAAGACGGGGAACTAGCGGGGGGGCCCTACGAGCAGTACTTC. Its protein is CASSQDGELAGGPYEQYF.

V usage is TRBV5-4 and J usage is TRBJ1-6; no firm D call. V lost 7 bases and J 13 bases, leaving 15 bases between the germline ends. The CDR3 is made up of 12 amino acids. Germline values: CDR1 SGHNT, CDR2 YYREEE (reference sequence). In DNA, the CDR3 is TGTGCCAGCGGAGACGGTGTGCGGCCCCTCCACTTT. Its protein product is CASGDGVRPLHF.

CDR3 amino acids: CASSLGLAGGRETQYF. The CDR3 coding sequence is TGTGCCAGCAGCCTTGGACTAGCGGGGGGGCGCGAGACCCAGTACTTC. The rearrangement links TRBV5-8 to TRBJ2-5, with 15 bases that match TRBD2. Trimming took 4 bases from V and 5 from J; bases not matched to a gene: 6. The CDR3 covers 16 residues. CDR1 is SGHTS, CDR2 YDEGEE, per germline.

This chain joins TRBV28 and TRBJ2-5; the D call may be TRBD1 or TRBD2 (5 bases each). The germline CDR1 and CDR2 sequences are MDHEN and SYDVKM. Between the trimmed V and J ends, which lost 11 bases and 1 base, there was a span of 26 bases. The CDR3 sequence is 17 residues long. As DNA, the CDR3 is TGTGCCGCCGAGCGAGGGGCGAGAAGTTTATTCCAAGAGACCCAGTACTTC. As protein: CAAERGARSLFQETQYF.

The CDR3 sequence is CASSLPGYASGNTIYF. CDR3 nucleotide sequence: TGTGCCAGCAGCCTGCCGGGGTATGCCTCTGGAAACACCATATATTTT. This rearrangement joins TRBV11-2 to TRBJ1-3; D ambiguous. Deletions cut 5 bases from V and 0 bases from J, with 14 bases between. The CDR3 is 16 amino acids. Germline lookup yields CDR1 SGHAT and CDR2 FQNNGV.

This sequence joins TRBV9 and TRBJ2-6; 9 bases are shared with TRBD1. Germline V CDR1 and CDR2: SGDLS, YYNGEE. V gave up 4 bases and J gave up 3 bases; unmatched junction bases: 8. The length of the CDR3 is 17 residues. The CDR3 DNA reads as TGTGCCAGCAGCCTCCCACAGGGGGCGGATGGGGCCAACGTCCTGACTTTC. Translating it yields CASSLPQGADGANVLTF.

The V call is TRBV27, the J call TRBJ2-3; D is undetermined. V lost 1 base, J lost 2 bases, and 4 bases lay in between. Germline lookup yields CDR1 MNHEY and CDR2 SMNVEV (reference sequence). CDR3 length: 13 amino acids. The CDR3 region is CASSLFNTDTQYF. The CDR3 DNA follows: TGTGCCAGCAGTTTATTCAACACAGATACGCAGTATTTT.

This CDR3 is CASRDTGALEEKLFF. DNA of the CDR3: TGTGCCAGCAGGGATACAGGGGCGCTGGAGGAAAAACTGTTTTTT. The genes are TRBV7-9 and TRBJ1-4; 7 bases line up with TRBD1. The CDR3 sequence is 15 residues long. Germline CDR1 and CDR2: SEHNR and FQNEAQ (reference sequence). The V segment lost 6 bases and the J segment 8 bases; nucleotides outside the gene matches: 12. Variable domain in full (rest from reference TRBV7-9 and TRBJ1-4): DTGVSQNPRHKITKRGQNVTFRCDPISEHNRLYWYRQTLGQGPEFLTYFQNEAQLEKSRLLSDRFSAERPKGSFSTLEIQRTEQGDSAMYLCASRDTGALEEKLFFGSGTQLSVL.

This clone appeared once. This sequence joins TRBV19 and TRBJ2-1; no clear D gene. Germline values: CDR1 LNHDA, CDR2 SQIVND (reference sequence). The CDR3 has 18 amino acids. Trimming pared 0 bases from V and 1 base from J, leaving 16 bases between. CDR3: CASSIDPTLSLSYNEQFF. CDR3 coding DNA: TGTGCCAGTAGTATAGATCCGACCCTATCTTTATCCTACAATGAGCAGTTCTTC.

The rearrangement uses TRBV27 and TRBJ2-3; D is undetermined. The germline V gene has CDR1 MNHEY and CDR2 SMNVEV (reference sequence). V lost 5 bases and J 5 bases, leaving 11 bases between the germline ends. This CDR3 contains 13 residues. The CDR3 region has the DNA TGTGCCAGCAGTCCCGCTGTACTAGATACGCAGTATTTT. Translation gives CASSPAVLDTQYF.

Points on this clone: A read error may produce the germline difference seen at one junction end. This rearrangement joins TRBV27 to TRBJ2-7; D may match TRBD1 or TRBD2 (5 bases each). The V gene's germline CDR1 is MNHEY and CDR2 SMNVEV (reference sequence). The CDR3 spans 14 residues. CDR3 coding DNA: TGTGCCAGCAGCCCCGGGACGCAATTCTACCAGCAGTACTTC. Residues: CASSPGTQFYQQYF.

The rearrangement joins TRBV10-1 to TRBJ2-3; D possibly corresponds to TRBD1 (5 bases). The germline V and J ends were trimmed by 4 bases and 2 bases, with 13 bases remaining between them. CDR1 and CDR2 from the germline V gene are WNHNN and SYGVQD (reference sequence). The CDR3 is 15 amino acids. The CDR3: CASSANRKNTDTQYF. DNA for the CDR3: TGCGCCAGCAGTGCGAACAGGAAAAACACAGATACGCAGTATTTT.

The table lists this clone with a count of one. The chain recombines TRBV7-2 with TRBJ1-5; D is uncertain. Germline V gives CDR1 SGHTA, CDR2 FQGNSA. The CDR3 is 15 amino acids. V was shortened by 5 bases and J by 0 bases, with 11 bases between the two germline ends. The chain's CDR3 is CASSIGEYSNQPQHF. As DNA, the CDR3 is TGTGCCAGCAGCATCGGAGAATATAGCAATCAGCCCCAGCATTTT.

This rearrangement joins TRBV29-1 to TRBJ1-1, with a tentative D call TRBD1 (5 bases). The CDR3 covers 13 residues. Germline lookup yields CDR1 SQVTM and CDR2 ANQGSEA. Trimming took 3 bases from V and 5 from J, leaving 13 bases between them. In DNA form, the CDR3 reads TGCAGCGTTGACGCAGCCGGGGGGACTGAAGCTTTCTTT. Protein: CSVDAAGGTEAFF.